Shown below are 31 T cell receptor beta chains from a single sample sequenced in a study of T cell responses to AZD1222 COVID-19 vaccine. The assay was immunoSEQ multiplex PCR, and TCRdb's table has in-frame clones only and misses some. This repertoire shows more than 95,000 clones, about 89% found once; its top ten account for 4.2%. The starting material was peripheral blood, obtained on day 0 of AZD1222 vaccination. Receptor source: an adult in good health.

Here the CDR3 reads CASSPQGAFDQPQHF. The DNA of the CDR3 is TGTGCCAGCAGCCCACAGGGGGCGTTCGATCAGCCCCAGCATTTT. This chain joins TRBV6-5 and TRBJ1-5; 9 bases are a match to TRBD1. J was trimmed by 5 bases and V by 6 bases; bases with no gene match: 8. The CDR3 is 15 amino acids. CDR1 is MNHEY, CDR2 SVGAGI, per germline.

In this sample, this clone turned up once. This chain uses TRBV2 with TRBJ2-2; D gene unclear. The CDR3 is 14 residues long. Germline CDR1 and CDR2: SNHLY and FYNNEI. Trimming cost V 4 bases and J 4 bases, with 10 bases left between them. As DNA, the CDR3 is TGTGCCAGCAGTGCCGTAATCGGCACCGGGGAGCTGTTTTTT. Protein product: CASSAVIGTGELFF.

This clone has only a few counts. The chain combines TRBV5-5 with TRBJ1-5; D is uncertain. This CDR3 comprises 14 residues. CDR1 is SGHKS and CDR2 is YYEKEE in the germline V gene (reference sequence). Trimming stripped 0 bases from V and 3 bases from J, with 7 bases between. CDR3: CASSLGEINQPQHF. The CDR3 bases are TGTGCCAGCAGCTTGGGGGAGATCAATCAGCCCCAGCATTTT.

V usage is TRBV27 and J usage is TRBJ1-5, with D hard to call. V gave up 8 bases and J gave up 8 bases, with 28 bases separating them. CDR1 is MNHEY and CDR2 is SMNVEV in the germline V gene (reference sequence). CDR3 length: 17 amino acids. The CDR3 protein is CASPGSGLPPPQKPQHF. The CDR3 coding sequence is TGTGCCAGCCCTGGGTCCGGACTACCCCCACCCCAAAAGCCCCAGCATTTT.

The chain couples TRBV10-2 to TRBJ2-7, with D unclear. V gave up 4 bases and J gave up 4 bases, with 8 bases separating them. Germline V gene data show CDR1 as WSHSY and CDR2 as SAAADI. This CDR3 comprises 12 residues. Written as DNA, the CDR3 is TGCGCCAGCAGTGGGCAGAGTTACGAGCAGTACTTC. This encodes CASSGQSYEQYF.

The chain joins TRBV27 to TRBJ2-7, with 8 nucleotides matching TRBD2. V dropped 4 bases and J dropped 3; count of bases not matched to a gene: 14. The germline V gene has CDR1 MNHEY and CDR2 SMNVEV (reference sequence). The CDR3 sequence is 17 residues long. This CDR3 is CASSSGYDSGNFYEQYF. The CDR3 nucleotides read TGTGCCAGCAGTTCGGGCTACGATAGCGGGAACTTCTACGAGCAGTACTTC.

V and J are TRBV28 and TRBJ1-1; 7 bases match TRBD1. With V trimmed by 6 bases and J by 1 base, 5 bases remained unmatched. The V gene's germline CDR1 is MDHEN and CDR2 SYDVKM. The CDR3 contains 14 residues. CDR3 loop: CASRSGTANTEAFF. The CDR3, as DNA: TGTGCCAGCAGGTCCGGGACAGCGAACACTGAAGCTTTCTTT.

The CDR3 region is CASSSGNTGELFF. In DNA, the CDR3 is TGTGCCAGCAGCTCTGGGAACACCGGGGAGCTGTTTTTT. The J gene is TRBJ2-2, the V gene TRBV5-5; D ambiguous. This CDR3 has 13 residues. Germline CDR1 reads SGHKS; CDR2 reads YYEKEE (reference sequence). Trimming stripped 3 bases from V and 1 base from J, with 4 bases between.

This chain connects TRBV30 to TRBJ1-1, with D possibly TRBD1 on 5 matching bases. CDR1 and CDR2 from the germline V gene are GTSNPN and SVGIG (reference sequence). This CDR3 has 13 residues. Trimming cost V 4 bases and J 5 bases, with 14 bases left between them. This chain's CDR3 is CAWTRTRGTEAFF. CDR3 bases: TGTGCCTGGACTCGCACCCGGGGGACTGAAGCTTTCTTT. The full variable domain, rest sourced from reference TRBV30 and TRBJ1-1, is SQTIHQWPATLVQPVGSPLSLECTVEGTSNPNLYWYRQAAGRGLQLLFYSVGIGQISSEVPQNLSASRPQDRQFILSSKKLLLSDSGFYLCAWTRTRGTEAFFGQGTRLTVV.

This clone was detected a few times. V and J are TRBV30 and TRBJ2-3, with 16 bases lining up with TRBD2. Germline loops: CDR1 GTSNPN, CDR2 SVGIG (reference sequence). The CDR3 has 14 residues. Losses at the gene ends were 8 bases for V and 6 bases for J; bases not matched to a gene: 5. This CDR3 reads CAGTSGGAGDTQYF. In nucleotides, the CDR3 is TGTGCCGGGACTAGCGGGGGGGCCGGGGATACGCAGTATTTT. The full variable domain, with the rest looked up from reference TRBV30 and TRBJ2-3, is SQTIHQWPATLVQPVGSPLSLECTVEGTSNPNLYWYRQAAGRGLQLLFYSVGIGQISSEVPQNLSASRPQDRQFILSSKKLLLSDSGFYLCAGTSGGAGDTQYFGPGTRLTVL.

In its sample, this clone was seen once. The CDR3 loop reads CASSVEGRGVYEQYF. CDR3 nucleotide sequence: TGTGCCAGCAGCGTAGAGGGCAGGGGCGTTTACGAGCAGTACTTC. The chain has TRBV9 and TRBJ2-7; TRBD1 might be the D (6 bases). In germline, CDR1 is SGDLS, CDR2 YYNGEE. V was pared by 0 bases and J by 4 bases, with 14 bases between. The CDR3 sequence is 15 residues long.

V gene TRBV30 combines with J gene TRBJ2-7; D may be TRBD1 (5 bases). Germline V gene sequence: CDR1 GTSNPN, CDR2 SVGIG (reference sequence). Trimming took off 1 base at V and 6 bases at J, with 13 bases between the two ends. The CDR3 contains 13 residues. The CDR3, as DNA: TGTGCCTGGAGTGGACAGATCGAAGGCGAGCAGTACTTC. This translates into CAWSGQIEGEQYF.

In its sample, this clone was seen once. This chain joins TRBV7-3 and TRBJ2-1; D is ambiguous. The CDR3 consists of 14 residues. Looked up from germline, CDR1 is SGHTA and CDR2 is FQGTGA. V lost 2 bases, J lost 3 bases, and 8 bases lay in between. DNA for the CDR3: TGTGCCAGCAGCTTAGTTTCAGACTACAATGAGCAGTTCTTC. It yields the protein CASSLVSDYNEQFF.

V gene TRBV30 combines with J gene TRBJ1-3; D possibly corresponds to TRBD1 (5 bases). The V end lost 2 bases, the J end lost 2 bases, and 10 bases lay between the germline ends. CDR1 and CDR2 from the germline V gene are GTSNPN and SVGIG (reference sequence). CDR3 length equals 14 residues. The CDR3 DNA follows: TGTGCCTGGAGTAATGGGGCGGCTGGAAACACCATATATTTT. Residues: CAWSNGAAGNTIYF.

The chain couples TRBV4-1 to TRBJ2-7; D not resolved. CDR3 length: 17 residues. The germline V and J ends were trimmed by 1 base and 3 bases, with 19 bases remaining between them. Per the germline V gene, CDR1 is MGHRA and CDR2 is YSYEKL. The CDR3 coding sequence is TGCGCCAGCAGCCAAGTACCCGGGCTGCGAAGGAACTACGAGCAGTACTTC. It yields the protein CASSQVPGLRRNYEQYF.

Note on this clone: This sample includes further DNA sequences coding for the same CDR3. Here the CDR3 reads CASSVDSLETQYF. DNA for the CDR3: TGTGCCAGCAGCGTAGACAGTCTAGAGACCCAGTACTTC. The rearrangement links TRBV9 to TRBJ2-5; D gene ambiguous. This CDR3 spans 13 amino acids. Germline CDR1 and CDR2: SGDLS and YYNGEE. V dropped 0 bases and J dropped 4 bases, with 7 bases sitting between them.

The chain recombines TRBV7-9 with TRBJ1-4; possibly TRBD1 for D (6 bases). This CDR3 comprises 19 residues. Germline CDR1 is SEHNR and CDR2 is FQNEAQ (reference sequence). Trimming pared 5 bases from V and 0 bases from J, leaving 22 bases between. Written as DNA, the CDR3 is TGTGCCAGCAGCCCGACAGGTGCTATACACCATGCAACTAATGAAAAACTGTTTTTT. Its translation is CASSPTGAIHHATNEKLFF.

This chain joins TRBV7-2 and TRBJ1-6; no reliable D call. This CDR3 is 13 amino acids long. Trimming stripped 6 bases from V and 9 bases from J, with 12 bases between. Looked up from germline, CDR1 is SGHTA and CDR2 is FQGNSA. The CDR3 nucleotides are TGTGCCAGCAGTCTAGAGGGCACTTCACCCCTCCACTTT. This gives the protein CASSLEGTSPLHF. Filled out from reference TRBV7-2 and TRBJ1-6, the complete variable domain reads GAGVSQSPSNKVTEKGKDVELRCDPISGHTALYWYRQSLGQGLEFLIYFQGNSAPDKSGLPSDRFSAERTGGSVSTLTIQRTQQEDSAVYLCASSLEGTSPLHFGNGTRLTVT.

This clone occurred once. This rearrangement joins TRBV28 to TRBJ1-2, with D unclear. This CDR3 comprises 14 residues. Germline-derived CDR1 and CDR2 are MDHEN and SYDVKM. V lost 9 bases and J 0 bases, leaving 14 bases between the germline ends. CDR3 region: CASRRDFTNYGYTF. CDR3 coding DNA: TGTGCCAGTAGAAGGGATTTTACTAACTATGGCTACACCTTC.

In DNA, the CDR3 is TGTGCCAGCTCACCCAATCCCGGGACAACCACCGGGGAGCTGTTTTTT. It is translated as CASSPNPGTTTGELFF. The gene calls are TRBV18 and TRBJ2-2, with D tentatively TRBD1 (6 bases). This CDR3 spans 16 amino acids. Trimming removed 3 bases from V and 4 bases from J, with 15 bases in between. Germline-derived CDR1 and CDR2 are KGHSH and LQKENI. Full variable domain (missing parts from reference TRBV18 and TRBJ2-2): NAGVMQNPRHLVRRRGQEARLRCSPMKGHSHVYWYRQLPEEGLKFMVYLQKENIIDESGMPKERFSAEFPKEGPSILRIQQVVRGDSAAYFCASSPNPGTTTGELFFGEGSRLTVL.

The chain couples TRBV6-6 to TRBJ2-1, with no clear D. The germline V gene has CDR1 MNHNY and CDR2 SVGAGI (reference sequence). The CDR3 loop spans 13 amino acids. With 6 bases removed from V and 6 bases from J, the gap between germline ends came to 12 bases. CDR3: CASRWRSINEQFF. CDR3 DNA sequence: TGTGCCAGCAGGTGGCGATCAATCAATGAGCAGTTCTTC.

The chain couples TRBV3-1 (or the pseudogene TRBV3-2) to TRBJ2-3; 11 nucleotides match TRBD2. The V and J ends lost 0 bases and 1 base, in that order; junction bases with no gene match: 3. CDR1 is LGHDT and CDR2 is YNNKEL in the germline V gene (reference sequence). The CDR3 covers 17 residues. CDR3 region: CASSQDLAGGRTDTQYF. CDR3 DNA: TGTGCCAGCAGCCAAGACCTAGCGGGAGGTCGCACAGATACGCAGTATTTT.

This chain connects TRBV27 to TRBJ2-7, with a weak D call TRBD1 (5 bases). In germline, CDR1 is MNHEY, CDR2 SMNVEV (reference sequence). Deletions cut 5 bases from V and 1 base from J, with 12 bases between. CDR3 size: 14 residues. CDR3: CASSRQNPSYEQYF. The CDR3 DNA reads TGTGCCAGCAGTCGACAGAACCCTTCCTACGAGCAGTACTTC.

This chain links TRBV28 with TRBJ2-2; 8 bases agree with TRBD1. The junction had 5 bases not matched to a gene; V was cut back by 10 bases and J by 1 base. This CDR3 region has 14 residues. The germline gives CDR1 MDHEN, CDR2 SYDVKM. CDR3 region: CAIKTGVNTGELFF. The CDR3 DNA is TGTGCCATCAAGACAGGGGTGAACACCGGGGAGCTGTTTTTT. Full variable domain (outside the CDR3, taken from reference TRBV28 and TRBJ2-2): DVKVTQSSRYLVKRTGEKVFLECVQDMDHENMFWYRQDPGLGLRLIYFSYDVKMKEKGDIPEGYSVSREKKERFSLILESASTNQTSMYLCAIKTGVNTGELFFGEGSRLTVL.

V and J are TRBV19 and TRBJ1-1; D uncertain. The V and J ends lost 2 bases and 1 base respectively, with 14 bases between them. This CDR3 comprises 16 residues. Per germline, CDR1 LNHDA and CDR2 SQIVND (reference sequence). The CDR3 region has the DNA TGTGCCAGTAGTATACCGGGATGGTGGGGGAACACTGAAGCTTTCTTT. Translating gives CASSIPGWWGNTEAFF.

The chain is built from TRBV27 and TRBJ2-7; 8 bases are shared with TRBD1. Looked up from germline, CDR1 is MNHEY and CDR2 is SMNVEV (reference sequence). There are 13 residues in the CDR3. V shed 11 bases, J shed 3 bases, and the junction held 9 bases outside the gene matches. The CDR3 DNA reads TGTGCCTCCCAGGGGGGACAGGTCTACGAGCAGTACTTC. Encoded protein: CASQGGQVYEQYF.

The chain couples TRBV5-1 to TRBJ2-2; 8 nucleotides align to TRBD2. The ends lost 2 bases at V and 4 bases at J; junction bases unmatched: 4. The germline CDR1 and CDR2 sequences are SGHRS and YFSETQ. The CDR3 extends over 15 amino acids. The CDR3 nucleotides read TGCGCCAGCAGCTTCCCGCTAGCGGGCACCGGGGAGCTGTTTTTT. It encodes CASSFPLAGTGELFF.

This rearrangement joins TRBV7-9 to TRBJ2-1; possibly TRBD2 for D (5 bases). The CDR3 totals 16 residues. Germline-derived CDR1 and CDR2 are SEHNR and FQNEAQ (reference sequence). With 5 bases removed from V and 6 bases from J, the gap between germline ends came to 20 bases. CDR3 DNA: TGTGCCAGCAGCCGAGAGTACGGACTGGTAGGCAATGAGCAGTTCTTC. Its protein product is CASSREYGLVGNEQFF.

The CDR3 sequence: CASSPGTGPSYEQYF. In DNA, the CDR3 is TGCGCCAGCAGCCCCGGGACAGGTCCTTCCTACGAGCAGTACTTC. The J gene is TRBJ2-7, the V gene TRBV5-1, with TRBD1 matching over 8 bases. The CDR3 has 15 residues. The germline V gene has CDR1 SGHRS and CDR2 YFSETQ. With 4 bases clipped from V and 1 base from J, the junction kept 7 bases outside the gene matches.

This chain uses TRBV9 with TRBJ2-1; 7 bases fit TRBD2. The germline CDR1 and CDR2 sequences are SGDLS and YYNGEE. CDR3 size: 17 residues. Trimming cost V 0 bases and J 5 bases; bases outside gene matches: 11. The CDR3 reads CASSVANTASGDNEQFF. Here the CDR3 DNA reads TGTGCCAGCAGCGTAGCTAATACAGCTAGCGGAGACAATGAGCAGTTCTTC. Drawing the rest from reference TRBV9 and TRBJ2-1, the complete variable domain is DSGVTQTPKHLITATGQRVTLRCSPRSGDLSVYWYQQSLDQGLQFLIQYYNGEERAKGNILERFSAQQFPDLHSELNLSSLELGDSALYFCASSVANTASGDNEQFFGPGTRLTVL.

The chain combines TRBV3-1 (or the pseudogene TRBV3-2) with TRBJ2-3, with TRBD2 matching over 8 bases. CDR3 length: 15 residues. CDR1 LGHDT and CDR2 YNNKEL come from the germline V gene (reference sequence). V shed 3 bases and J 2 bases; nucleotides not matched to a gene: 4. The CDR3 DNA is TGTGCCAGCAGCCACGGGGGGGGCATCACAGATACGCAGTATTTT. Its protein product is CASSHGGGITDTQYF.